This T cell receptor beta chain was sequenced in a study of T cells expressing NK-cell markers. Study information: Repertoire data for TCR beta were derived from sorted T cells (CD3+CD56+NKG2C+, CD3+CD56+NKG2C- and CD3+CD56-NKG2C+). Study outcomes and limitations: Whether the expanded NKG2C+ T cell clones recognized HCMV remained unclear. These clonotypes also led the CD3+CD56-NKG2C+ fraction in a handful of donors.

UMIs were included in TCR beta cDNA generated by 5'RACE template switching. TCRdb reprocessed the 5' RACE reads and reports one entry per CDR3 protein, with no DNA. In all, the sample yields about 300,000 distinct CDR3 sequences. Germline CDR1 reads KGHSH; CDR2 reads LQKENI. The CDR3 runs 14 residues. For this clonotype: Its antigen is unknown.

The rearrangement joins TRBV18 to TRBJ2-3; checking the TCRdb D call of TRBD1 is not possible without DNA. Sequencing was carried out using blood T cells: a sorted CD56 or NKG2C T cell subset, CD4+ or CD8+ T cells, or bulk PBMC T cells (not recorded which). The source of this sequence is a woman aged 18 to 75 in good health. The CDR3 sequence: CASSPSRGPDTQYF.